One and the same sample provided the 6 T cell receptor beta chains below, sequenced in a study of T cell responses to AZD1222 COVID-19 vaccine. The protocol was immunoSEQ multiplex PCR, while the TCRdb copy is restricted to in-frame clones and leaves out a portion. The data hold approximately 140,000 clones, with about 93% observed a single time. The sample here was peripheral blood, taken on day 0 of AZD1222 vaccination. These receptors originate from an adult in good health.

The gene calls are TRBV18 and TRBJ2-1; 10 nucleotides align to TRBD2. This CDR3 has 15 amino acids. Germline V gives CDR1 KGHSH, CDR2 LQKENI. V lost 6 bases, J lost 5 bases, and 7 bases stayed unmatched. The CDR3 DNA follows: TGTGCCAGCTCCTATACACTAGCGGGAAACAATGAGCAGTTCTTC. Amino acids: CASSYTLAGNNEQFF.

This clone has only one observation. V is TRBV4-1 and J is TRBJ1-3; D uncertain. CDR3 length: 16 residues. The ends were cut back, 2 bases at V and 0 bases at J, with 11 bases in the middle. Germline assignment: CDR1 MGHRA and CDR2 YSYEKL. DNA for the CDR3: TGCGCCAGCAGCCAATTATGGGCCCTCTCTGGAAACACCATATATTTT. Residues: CASSQLWALSGNTIYF.

The V and J genes are TRBV2 and TRBJ1-2; D is uncertain. The V end was cut by 6 bases, the J end by 3 bases, with 8 bases between. The CDR3 has 12 amino acids. Per the germline V gene, CDR1 is SNHLY and CDR2 is FYNNEI. Here the CDR3 DNA reads TGTGCCAGCAGACGTGAGGACTATGGCTACACCTTC. It codes for CASRREDYGYTF.

This clone was detected only a few times. This rearrangement joins TRBV24-1 to TRBJ2-6; D remains unclear. Germline-derived CDR1 and CDR2 are KGHDR and SFDVKD. The CDR3 has 12 residues. The V and J ends lost 6 bases and 2 bases respectively, with 1 base between them. CDR3 loop: CATSPGANVLTF. In nucleotides, the CDR3 is TGTGCCACCAGTCCTGGGGCCAACGTCCTGACTTTC.

This rearrangement joins TRBV7-9 to TRBJ1-3; D remains ambiguous. V was pared by 0 bases and J by 2 bases, with 2 bases between. Germline values: CDR1 SEHNR, CDR2 FQNEAQ (reference sequence). The CDR3 runs 13 residues. CDR3 coding DNA: TGTGCCAGCAGCTTAGCGGCTGGAAACACCATATATTTT. This gives the protein CASSLAAGNTIYF.

The V call is TRBV11-2, the J call TRBJ2-4; D perhaps matches TRBD1 (6 bases). The CDR3 is 15 residues long. V lost 4 bases and J lost 2, with 12 bases in between. The germline gives CDR1 SGHAT, CDR2 FQNNGV. This CDR3 reads CASSSLGGPKNIQYF. In DNA form, the CDR3 reads TGTGCCAGCAGCTCCCTAGGGGGACCCAAAAACATTCAGTACTTC. The full variable domain, in which reference TRBV11-2 and TRBJ2-4 provide the parts outside the CDR3, is EAGVAQSPRYKIIEKRQSVAFWCNPISGHATLYWYQQILGQGPKLLIQFQNNGVVDDSQLPKDRFSAERLKGVDSTLKIQPAKLEDSAVYLCASSSLGGPKNIQYFGAGTRLSVL.